The 32 T cell receptor beta chains listed next were all sequenced from one sample in a study of regulatory T cells in long-lasting Graves disease listed by TCRdb under 2021. Sample time point, as interpreted from the label and publication: newly diagnosed GD, antithyroid drugs for less than 3 months. For both TCR sequencing and RNA sequencing, RNA was extracted from PBMCs using TRIzol. Library preparation employed multiplex PCR. TCRdb records Illumina HiSeq 4000 as the sequencer. CDR3 regions were amplified by Arm-PCR with iRepertoire HTBI primers to construct TCR beta libraries. Starting from the raw public reads, TCRdb applied fastp trimming at Q25, assembled clones with MiXCR and retained in-frame beta chains. Merged by CDR3 protein, the rows form single entries marked with the most common genes and DNA. The table for this sample lists about 440,000 distinct CDR3 sequences; around 17% of them were counted only once. Around 10% of the sample is held by the ten biggest clonotypes.

The same data also went into a second study, on T cells in Graves' hyperthyroidism and ophthalmopathy.

Source: peripheral blood mononuclear cells (PBMCs), taken at new diagnosis, from a patient treated with antithyroid drugs. The receptors originated from a woman younger than 45 with Graves disease. Donor details come from another sample of the same person, matched by shared clones.

This clonotype has a count of ten or more. The chain combines TRBV28 with TRBJ2-7; the D gene is possibly TRBD2 (5 bases). The CDR3 consists of 14 residues. Between the trimmed V and J ends, which lost 6 bases and 0 bases, there was a span of 12 bases. In germline, CDR1 is MDHEN, CDR2 SYDVKM. The CDR3 DNA reads as TGTGCCAGCAGCGACGGACTCCTCTCCTACGAGCAGTACTTC. Protein sequence: CASSDGLLSYEQYF. The full variable domain, its missing parts supplied by reference TRBV28 and TRBJ2-7, is DVKVTQSSRYLVKRTGEKVFLECVQDMDHENMFWYRQDPGLGLRLIYFSYDVKMKEKGDIPEGYSVSREKKERFSLILESASTNQTSMYLCASSDGLLSYEQYFGPGTRLTVT.

This clonotype was recorded at least ten times. Lacking the conserved final phenylalanine or tryptophan, this CDR3 likely reflects a read error. Because the CDR3's place on the DNA is in doubt, the DNA is left out and the CDR3 is given as listed by TCRdb. The chain's CDR3 is CASSLDGGALIRL. The chain uses TRBV28 and TRBJ1-1. The CDR3 is 13 residues long, ends included. The germline CDR1 and CDR2 sequences are MDHEN and SYDVKM.

This chain connects TRBV19 to TRBJ2-5; 7 bases are shared with TRBD1. Losses at the gene ends were 6 bases for V and 2 bases for J; bases not matched to a gene: 6. This CDR3 is 14 amino acids long. CDR1 and CDR2 from the germline V gene are LNHDA and SQIVND (reference sequence). CDR3 sequence (DNA): TGTGCCAGTAGCTTTACGACAGGGCAAGAGACCCAGTACTTC. This translates into CASSFTTGQETQYF.

In its sample, this clonotype was seen a few times. This chain uses TRBV27 with TRBJ1-4, with D possibly matching TRBD1 (5 bases). Between the trimmed V and J ends, which lost 2 bases and 0 bases, there was a span of 19 bases. CDR3 length: 19 amino acids. The germline CDR1 and CDR2 sequences are MNHEY and SMNVEV (reference sequence). CDR3 bases: TGTGCCAGCAGTTTAGTGGACACCAACCGGGTTTCAACTAATGAAAAACTGTTTTTT. It codes for CASSLVDTNRVSTNEKLFF.

The chain carries TRBV27 and TRBJ2-1; D uncertain. V dropped 3 bases and J dropped 3 bases, with 15 bases sitting between them. The CDR3 length is 16 residues. CDR1 MNHEY and CDR2 SMNVEV come from the germline V gene (reference sequence). DNA of the CDR3: TGTGCCAGCAGTTTCCAACGAACCTACGTCTACAATGAGCAGTTCTTC. This sequence encodes CASSFQRTYVYNEQFF.

The chain is built from TRBV6-1 and TRBJ2-1; D is unresolved. This CDR3 region has 13 residues. Germline CDR1 is MNHNS and CDR2 is SASEGT. V lost 5 bases and J 6 bases, leaving 11 bases between the germline ends. The CDR3 DNA is TGTGCCAGCAGTCGTGACGAATCCAATGAGCAGTTCTTC. Its translation is CASSRDESNEQFF.

This clonotype was counted only a few times. The rearrangement joins TRBV7-6 to TRBJ2-1, with D maybe TRBD1 (6 bases). The CDR3 runs to 16 residues. Germline V CDR1 and CDR2: SGHVS, FNYEAQ. Trimming removed 5 bases from V and 1 base from J, with 15 bases in between. CDR3 nucleotide sequence: TGTGCCAGCAGCATTACAGGGCCCCTTTCCTACAATGAGCAGTTCTTC. Amino acid sequence: CASSITGPLSYNEQFF.

This clonotype was observed many times. The chain combines TRBV7-9 with TRBJ1-1, with D possibly matching TRBD1 (5 bases). Germline CDR1 SEHNR, CDR2 FQNEAQ (reference sequence). V was clipped by 5 bases and J by 4 bases, with 20 bases between them. The CDR3 loop spans 16 amino acids. CDR3 amino acids: CASSPVRSGLATEAFF. DNA for the CDR3: TGTGCCAGCAGCCCCGTGAGGTCAGGGTTGGCCACTGAAGCTTTCTTT. Based on the CDR3 plus reference TRBV7-9 and TRBJ1-1, the full variable domain is DTGVSQNPRHKITKRGQNVTFRCDPISEHNRLYWYRQTLGQGPEFLTYFQNEAQLEKSRLLSDRFSAERPKGSFSTLEIQRTEQGDSAMYLCASSPVRSGLATEAFFGQGTRLTVV.

The V and J genes are TRBV4-3 and TRBJ1-2; tentatively, D is TRBD1 (6 bases). V lost 1 base to trimming and J lost 2 bases, with 11 bases between them. The CDR3 covers 15 residues. The germline V gene encodes CDR1 LGHNA and CDR2 YSLEER. The CDR3 sequence is CASSQASQGNYGYTF. CDR3 in DNA: TGCGCCAGCAGCCAAGCGTCCCAGGGGAACTATGGCTACACCTTC.

About this clonotype itself: This likely comes from a read error, as the CDR3 has no conserved phenylalanine or tryptophan at its end. The CDR3 DNA sequence: TGTGCCAGCAGGGCAGGGAGCTTCTACGAGCAGTACCTC. This translates into CASRAGSFYEQYL. This chain joins TRBV6-1 and TRBJ2-7; D could derive from TRBD1 or TRBD2 (5 bases each). Trimming pared 6 bases from V and 3 bases from J, leaving 12 bases between. The CDR3 is 13 residues long. In germline, CDR1 is MNHNS, CDR2 SASEGT.

This clonotype was counted ten times or more. The chain links TRBV6-2 or TRBV6-3 to TRBJ2-7; no firm D call. This CDR3 has 11 amino acids. Germline CDR1 is MNHEY and CDR2 is SVGEGT. V was cut by 6 bases and J by 4 bases, with 7 bases left in between. The DNA for the CDR3 is TGTGCCAGCAGCTATTTATACGAGCAGTACTTC. As protein: CASSYLYEQYF.

This clonotype was seen at least ten times. This chain connects TRBV6-2 or TRBV6-3 to TRBJ2-1; D is ambiguous. With 7 bases removed from V and 3 bases from J, the gap between germline ends came to 10 bases. Germline V gives CDR1 MNHEY, CDR2 SVGEGT. This CDR3 has 13 amino acids. DNA for the CDR3: TGTGCCAGCAACATCCCGGACTACAATGAGCAGTTCTTC. It specifies CASNIPDYNEQFF.

The sample holds many counts of this clonotype. The chain couples TRBV7-2 to TRBJ2-5, with 14 bases aligning to TRBD2. After removal of 5 bases from V and 4 bases from J, the junction contained 9 bases not matched to a gene. Germline CDR1 SGHTA, CDR2 FQGNSA. CDR3 length equals 17 residues. CDR3 nucleotides: TGTGCCAGCAGCCCCTACCGACTAGCGGGAGGGCGAGAGACCCAGTACTTC. It encodes CASSPYRLAGGRETQYF.

There are many counts of this clonotype. The J gene is TRBJ1-1, the V gene TRBV10-2; D may be TRBD1 (5 bases). This CDR3 comprises 16 residues. The ends were cut back, 4 bases at V and 4 bases at J, with 19 bases in the middle. Germline V gene lookup returns CDR1 WSHSY and CDR2 SAAADI. CDR3 residues: CASSGVRGAVVTEAFF. In DNA, the CDR3 is TGCGCCAGCAGTGGAGTGAGGGGCGCAGTGGTCACTGAAGCTTTCTTT.

The rearrangement uses TRBV15 and TRBJ2-1, with TRBD2 identical over 11 bases. CDR1 LNHNV and CDR2 YYDKDF come from the germline V gene (reference sequence). The CDR3 has 16 residues. J gave up 8 bases and V 6 bases, and 12 bases lay outside the gene matches. DNA for the CDR3: TGTGCCACCAGAAAAGATACTAGCGGGAGTCAAGATGAGCAGTTCTTC. Its protein product is CATRKDTSGSQDEQFF.

V gene TRBV12-5 combines with J gene TRBJ2-1; D is undetermined. This CDR3 region has 12 residues. CDR1 is LGHNT and CDR2 is FRNRAP in the germline V gene. V lost 7 bases to trimming and J lost 9 bases, with 13 bases between them. The CDR3 coding sequence is TGTGCTAGTGAATTTAATTCTGGTGAGCAGTTCTTC. Its translation is CASEFNSGEQFF.

This clonotype was observed a handful of times. V is TRBV27 and J is TRBJ1-5, with no clear D. Trimming removed 3 bases at V and 5 bases at J, with 5 bases between. The germline V gene has CDR1 MNHEY and CDR2 SMNVEV (reference sequence). The CDR3 consists of 12 residues. The CDR3 here is CASSFADQPQHF. As DNA, the CDR3 is TGTGCCAGCAGTTTCGCCGATCAGCCCCAGCATTTT.

This clonotype was seen repeatedly, ten times or more. The chain links TRBV28 to TRBJ2-5; 9 nucleotides match TRBD2. CDR1 is MDHEN, CDR2 SYDVKM, per germline. The CDR3 has 17 residues. V shed 1 base, J shed 0 bases, and the junction held 6 bases outside the gene matches. CDR3 residues: CASSLFVAGVDQETQYF. The CDR3 DNA reads TGTGCCAGCAGTTTATTCGTAGCGGGAGTGGACCAAGAGACCCAGTACTTC.

V is TRBV3-1 and J is TRBJ2-5, with 7 bases matching TRBD1. Germline CDR1 reads LGHDT; CDR2 reads YNNKEL (reference sequence). The CDR3 runs to 19 residues. V was clipped by 3 bases and J by 3 bases; unmatched bases: 19. The CDR3 sequence is CASSQGTGSRGFYEETQYF. Here the CDR3 DNA reads TGTGCCAGCAGCCAGGGAACAGGGTCCAGGGGGTTTTACGAAGAGACCCAGTACTTC.

This clonotype was seen many times. The chain uses TRBV7-9 and TRBJ2-2, with D possibly TRBD2 on 5 matching bases. Trimming took 1 base from V and 1 from J, leaving 7 bases between them. Germline-derived CDR1 and CDR2 are SEHNR and FQNEAQ (reference sequence). The CDR3 is 15 residues long. CDR3 bases: TGTGCCAGCAGCTTAGGCGGGTTGAACACCGGGGAGCTGTTTTTT. It is translated as CASSLGGLNTGELFF.

This clonotype has ten or more counts. This chain's CDR3 is CATSRTGWDGYTF. CDR3 sequence (DNA): TGTGCCACCAGCCGGACAGGGTGGGATGGCTACACCTTC. The J gene is TRBJ1-2, the V gene TRBV15, with 8 bases identical to TRBD1. CDR1 LNHNV and CDR2 YYDKDF come from the germline V gene (reference sequence). Trimming at V came to 5 bases and at J to 6 bases, leaving 5 bases not matched to a gene. CDR3 length equals 13 residues.

This clonotype was counted ten times or more. This chain uses TRBV7-2 with TRBJ1-2; 7 nucleotides align to TRBD1. V shed 5 bases and J 6 bases; nucleotides not matched to a gene: 12. The CDR3 is made up of 15 amino acids. Per the germline V gene, CDR1 is SGHTA and CDR2 is FQGNSA. The CDR3 DNA reads TGTGCCAGCAGCCCCAGGGGACAGCCGGCCCATGGCTACACCTTC. It codes for CASSPRGQPAHGYTF.

This clonotype was counted many times. V gene TRBV7-8 combines with J gene TRBJ2-7; 7 nucleotides match TRBD2. With V trimmed by 4 bases and J by 5 bases, 11 bases remained unmatched. This CDR3 has 15 residues. The V gene's germline CDR1 is SGHVS and CDR2 FQNEAQ. The CDR3 nucleotides read TGTGCCAGCAGCTCGGTGCGGGAGCCAGCGAACGAGCAGTACTTC. It codes for CASSSVREPANEQYF.

This clonotype was counted at least ten times. This sequence joins TRBV6-1 and TRBJ2-7, with D tentatively TRBD1 (5 bases). The V gene's germline CDR1 is MNHNS and CDR2 SASEGT. The CDR3 is made up of 14 amino acids. V was trimmed by 8 bases and J by 3 bases, leaving 17 bases between them. CDR3 loop: CASARNGAIYEQYF. The CDR3 DNA follows: TGTGCCAGCGCGCGGAATGGGGCCATCTACGAGCAGTACTTC.

This clonotype was counted many times. The chain couples TRBV11-1 to TRBJ2-1; the match to TRBD2 covers 11 bases. J was trimmed by 8 bases and V by 2 bases; bases with no gene match: 5. Germline V gene sequence: CDR1 SGHAT, CDR2 FQDESV (reference sequence). The CDR3 contains 15 residues. The CDR3 region is CASSLLAGGPYEQFF. The CDR3 DNA reads as TGTGCCAGCAGCTTATTAGCGGGAGGGCCCTATGAGCAGTTCTTC.

Points on this clonotype: Being one base from a much bigger clone, this may be a read error. The chain is built from TRBV7-2 and TRBJ2-1, with TRBD2 matching over 7 bases. J was trimmed by 6 bases and V by 0 bases; bases with no gene match: 8. This CDR3 spans 16 amino acids. The germline V gene has CDR1 SGHTA and CDR2 FQGNSA. CDR3 nucleotide sequence: TGTGCCAGCAGCTTAGCGCTGGGCGGGAGCGGCAATGAGCAGTTCTTC. Encoded protein: CASSLALGGSGNEQFF.

In regard to this clonotype: One base away lies a much larger clone, so this may be a sequencing read error. The chain links TRBV5-8 to TRBJ2-1; tentatively, D is TRBD1 or TRBD2 (5 bases each). This CDR3 region has 16 residues. Trimming shortened V by 0 bases and J by 0 bases, and 10 bases separated the two germline ends. In germline, CDR1 is SGHTS, CDR2 YDEGEE. CDR3 sequence: CASSLVPGPSYNEQFF. CDR3 DNA sequence: TGTGCCAGCAGCTTGGTGCCGGGACCCTCCTACAATGAGCAGTTCTTC.

This chain links TRBV15 with TRBJ2-1; 8 positions match TRBD2. This CDR3 is 16 amino acids long. The germline CDR1 and CDR2 sequences are LNHNV and YYDKDF (reference sequence). Losses at the gene ends were 1 base for V and 3 bases for J; bases not matched to a gene: 5. CDR3 nucleotide sequence: TGTGCCACCAGCAGAGGCCTAGCGGGCCACTACAATGAGCAGTTCTTC. Translated: CATSRGLAGHYNEQFF.

This clonotype was seen at least ten times. V is TRBV5-1 and J is TRBJ2-6; no firm D call. Germline assignment: CDR1 SGHRS and CDR2 YFSETQ. The CDR3 has 16 amino acids. V was cut by 0 bases and J by 0 bases, with 7 bases left in between. The CDR3 sequence is CASSLDGNSGANVLTF. The CDR3 nucleotides read TGCGCCAGCAGCTTGGACGGCAACTCTGGGGCCAACGTCCTGACTTTC.

This clonotype was found many times. The rearrangement joins TRBV4-3 to TRBJ2-2, with D unresolved. Germline V CDR1 and CDR2: LGHNA, YSLEER. This CDR3 comprises 14 residues. The V gene lost 3 bases and the J gene lost 6 bases, with 11 bases spanning the gap. The CDR3 DNA reads TGCGCCAGCAGCCACCAGCGCAAGGCCGGGGAGCTGTTTTTT. It translates to CASSHQRKAGELFF.

The chain couples TRBV29-1 to TRBJ2-1, with 15 bases fitting TRBD2. Germline V gene lookup returns CDR1 SQVTM and CDR2 ANQGSEA. CDR3 length: 17 residues. Germline trimming cut 7 bases from V and 1 base from J; bases unmatched to any gene: 8. The CDR3: CSARTSGRAFSYNEQFF. Written as DNA, the CDR3 is TGCAGCGCTCGGACTAGCGGGAGGGCCTTTTCCTACAATGAGCAGTTCTTC.

This clonotype was observed at least ten times. The chain recombines TRBV7-2 with TRBJ1-2; a weak D match, TRBD1 (6 bases). This CDR3 has 14 residues. The V and J ends lost 5 bases and 3 bases respectively, with 13 bases between them. Germline V gene data show CDR1 as SGHTA and CDR2 as FQGNSA. CDR3 sequence reads: CASSPRGSHYGYTF. The CDR3 DNA reads as TGTGCCAGCAGCCCTAGGGGGTCCCACTATGGCTACACCTTC.